These 21 T cell receptor beta chains were sequenced from one sample in a study of glioma-infiltrating T cells. Amplification of TCR alpha and beta CDR3 regions from RNA used iRepertoire nested multiplex PCR. A single record per CDR3 protein comes from TCRdb applying MiXCR to the multiplex PCR reads. The data hold over 15,000 distinct CDR3 sequences, with 58% observed a single time. Sequencing used glioma tissue, nonneoplastic brain tissue, or PBMCs (not recorded which). These receptors were obtained from a human donor with low-grade glioma or glioblastoma, undergoing nonglioma brain surgery, or in good health (not recorded which).

The chain joins TRBV14 to TRBJ1-1; D not certain. This CDR3 comprises 14 residues. Per the germline V gene, CDR1 is SGHDN and CDR2 is FVKESK. The germline V and J ends were trimmed by 0 bases and 3 bases, with 8 bases remaining between them. The CDR3 loop reads CASSQDIQYTEAFF. The DNA of the CDR3 is TGTGCCAGCAGCCAAGATATTCAGTACACTGAAGCTTTCTTT.

Note on this clonotype: This is likely a read error, given that the CDR3 carries no conserved phenylalanine or tryptophan at its end. The V gene is TRBV15, the J gene TRBJ1-3; maybe TRBD1 (5 bases). The CDR3 is made up of 16 amino acids. CDR1 and CDR2 from the germline V gene are LNHNV and YYDKDF (reference sequence). V dropped 3 bases and J dropped 0 bases, with 12 bases sitting between them. The CDR3 nucleotides are TGTGCCACCAGCAGCCAGGGACGGAGCTCTGGAAACACCATATATCTT. Its protein is CATSSQGRSSGNTIYL.

In its sample, this clonotype ranks as medium-sized. The chain combines TRBV9 with TRBJ1-1, with D possibly TRBD1 on 5 matching bases. Deletions cut 4 bases from V and 6 bases from J, with 10 bases between. In germline, CDR1 is SGDLS, CDR2 YYNGEE. The CDR3 has 12 amino acids. CDR3 bases: TGTGCCAGCAGCCCGGGGGGGGCTGAAGCTTTCTTT. It is translated as CASSPGGAEAFF.

The rearrangement links TRBV7-3 to TRBJ2-1; D remains ambiguous. Trimming removed 1 base at V and 8 bases at J, with 6 bases between. The CDR3 is made up of 12 amino acids. CDR1 and CDR2 (germline): SGHTA, FQGTGA. The CDR3 protein is CASSLNLDEQFF. In DNA form, the CDR3 reads TGTGCCAGCAGCTTAAATCTCGATGAGCAGTTCTTC. Together with reference TRBV7-3 and TRBJ2-1, the CDR3 gives the full variable domain: GAGVSQTPSNKVTEKGKYVELRCDPISGHTALYWYRQSLGQGPEFLIYFQGTGAADDSGLPNDRFFAVRPEGSVSTLKIQRTERGDSAVYLCASSLNLDEQFFGPGTRLTVL.

The V gene is TRBV14, the J gene TRBJ1-6; D remains unclear. The germline CDR1 and CDR2 sequences are SGHDN and FVKESK. V was cut by 2 bases and J by 7 bases, with 6 bases left in between. CDR3 length: 13 residues. The CDR3 coding sequence is TGTGCCAGCAGCCAATCAGGAAATTCACCCCTCCACTTT. It encodes CASSQSGNSPLHF.

This clonotype occurred a few times. The V gene is TRBV6-4, the J gene TRBJ2-2; the D is unclear. CDR1 is MRHNA, CDR2 SNTAGT, per germline. The CDR3 spans 13 residues. V lost 6 bases to trimming and J lost 3 bases, with 8 bases between them. The CDR3 region has the DNA TGTGCCAGCAGCGAAGTGGACACCGGGGAGCTGTTTTTT. The encoded protein is CASSEVDTGELFF.

CDR3 coding DNA: TGTGCCAGCAGCGGGGACAGCCGCACCTATAATTCACCCCTCCACTTT. It translates to CASSGDSRTYNSPLHF. The chain links TRBV6-1 to TRBJ1-6, with 7 bases fitting TRBD1. This CDR3 comprises 16 residues. With V trimmed by 6 bases and J by 2 bases, 7 bases remained unmatched. The germline V gene has CDR1 MNHNS and CDR2 SASEGT.

J is TRBJ1-6 and V is TRBV18; D gene ambiguous. The germline CDR1 and CDR2 sequences are KGHSH and LQKENI. The CDR3 is 13 amino acids. Trimming shortened V by 1 base and J by 8 bases, and 6 bases separated the two germline ends. Here the CDR3 DNA reads TGTGCCAGCTCACCACGGAAGGATTCACCCCTCCACTTT. The encoded protein is CASSPRKDSPLHF.

Note on this clonotype: This CDR3 fails to terminate in the conserved phenylalanine or tryptophan, so it likely reflects a read error. The CDR3 DNA follows: TGTGCCAGCAGCACCTTGTCCGGGACAGGGAGTTCACCCCTCCACTAT. It encodes CASSTLSGTGSSPLHY. This chain connects TRBV9 to TRBJ1-6; 9 positions match TRBD1. The CDR3 runs to 16 residues. Germline CDR1 and CDR2: SGDLS and YYNGEE. The junction had 11 bases not matched to a gene; V was cut back by 4 bases and J by 9 bases.

The gene calls are TRBV4-2 and TRBJ2-5, with no clear D. Germline CDR1 is LGHNA and CDR2 is YNFKEQ. The CDR3 runs to 13 residues. V lost 1 base to trimming and J lost 1 base, with 4 bases between them. The CDR3 DNA reads TGTGCCAGCAGCCAAGCCCCCCAAGAGACCCAGTACTTC. This translates into CASSQAPQETQYF.

The chain combines TRBV6-2 or TRBV6-3 with TRBJ2-1, with D possibly called TRBD1 or TRBD2 (5 bases each). Trimming left V 6 bases short and J 15 bases short, with 18 bases between. CDR3 size: 12 residues. Germline CDR1 and CDR2: MNHEY and SVGEGT. CDR3 in DNA: TGTGCCAGCAGCGGGACCTACAATGGGCGGTTCTTC. This encodes CASSGTYNGRFF.

The sample holds a few counts of this clonotype. The chain couples TRBV27 to TRBJ1-5; the D gene is possibly TRBD1 (5 bases). This CDR3 is built from 13 residues. The ends were cut back, 0 bases at V and 13 bases at J, with 13 bases in the middle. Germline V gene sequence: CDR1 MNHEY, CDR2 SMNVEV (reference sequence). The CDR3 nucleotides read TGTGCCAGCAGTTTATCGGGGCGTGACTCGCAGCATTTT. Protein: CASSLSGRDSQHF.

This clonotype occurred many times. The J gene is TRBJ2-7, the V gene TRBV12-5; weak D call: TRBD2 (5 bases). CDR1 is LGHNT, CDR2 FRNRAP, per germline. Trimming stripped 0 bases from V and 3 bases from J, with 12 bases between. The CDR3 is 15 residues long. The CDR3 DNA is TGTGCTAGTGGTTTGGTCCTCGGGATTAGCTACGAGCAGTACTTC. It codes for CASGLVLGISYEQYF.

This clonotype has at least ten counts. One end of the junction varies from germline; a read error may be responsible. The CDR3 nucleotides are TGTACCAGCAGCCCCCCCGGGACAGGTCCCAATGAGCAGTTCTTC. It is translated as CTSSPPGTGPNEQFF. This chain joins TRBV4-2 and TRBJ2-1; 8 bases are a match to TRBD1. The CDR3 totals 15 residues. Per germline, CDR1 LGHNA and CDR2 YNFKEQ.

The V gene is TRBV20-1, the J gene TRBJ1-5; D is unclear. Trimming removed 1 base from V and 9 bases from J, with 7 bases in between. The CDR3 contains 11 residues. Germline CDR1 reads DFQATT; CDR2 reads SNEGSKA (reference sequence). The CDR3 is CSARVKGPQHF. The CDR3 DNA follows: TGCAGTGCTAGAGTCAAAGGGCCCCAGCATTTT.

J is TRBJ1-2 and V is TRBV6-1; TRBD1 is a possible D gene (6 bases). The CDR3 has 14 amino acids. V was trimmed by 6 bases and J by 4 bases, leaving 15 bases between them. Germline V gene lookup returns CDR1 MNHNS and CDR2 SASEGT. In DNA form, the CDR3 reads TGTGCCAGCAGAGGGGACAATGGCGTCTATGGCTACACCTTC. This encodes CASRGDNGVYGYTF.

The chain uses TRBV6-6 and TRBJ1-1; D not resolved. The germline CDR1 and CDR2 sequences are MNHNY and SVGAGI (reference sequence). CDR3 length: 14 amino acids. V was shortened by 3 bases and J by 5 bases, with 13 bases between the two germline ends. The CDR3 coding sequence is TGTGCCAGCAGTTATGAATTCCCCTTGACTGAAGCTTTCTTT. Protein sequence: CASSYEFPLTEAFF.

In its sample, this clonotype was seen a few times. The V gene is TRBV20-1, the J gene TRBJ1-5, with TRBD1 matching over 7 bases. Germline V gives CDR1 DFQATT, CDR2 SNEGSKA (reference sequence). The CDR3 has 15 residues. Germline trimming cut 4 bases from V and 0 bases from J; bases unmatched to any gene: 6. The CDR3 DNA sequence: TGCAGTGCTACCTCCGGACAGGCTAGCAATCAGCCCCAGCATTTT. This translates into CSATSGQASNQPQHF.

The count of this clonotype is one. The chain carries TRBV29-1 and TRBJ2-1; either TRBD1 or TRBD2 may fit D (5 bases each). Germline V gene lookup returns CDR1 SQVTM and CDR2 ANQGSEA. This CDR3 comprises 15 residues. V was trimmed by 3 bases and J by 14 bases, leaving 26 bases between them. The CDR3 nucleotides are TGCAGCGTTGAGTCTGAGAGGAATAACTTCGGGGCAGAGTTCTTC. This sequence encodes CSVESERNNFGAEFF.

The genes are TRBV7-2 and TRBJ1-1, with no clear D. The germline V gene encodes CDR1 SGHTA and CDR2 FQGNSA. V was clipped by 1 base and J by 7 bases, with 13 bases between them. The CDR3 loop spans 14 amino acids. In nucleotides, the CDR3 is TGTGCCAGCAGCTTAGTTGGGCCCCCTTTTGAAGCTTTCTTT. Amino acid sequence: CASSLVGPPFEAFF.

The chain couples TRBV20-1 to TRBJ2-3, with 9 bases fitting TRBD2. CDR3 length equals 13 residues. The junction had 3 bases not matched to a gene; V was cut back by 2 bases and J by 6 bases. The germline gives CDR1 DFQATT, CDR2 SNEGSKA (reference sequence). The CDR3 spells CSARLAGPDTQYF. The CDR3 region has the DNA TGCAGTGCTAGACTAGCGGGGCCCGATACGCAGTATTTT.